The sequence of this T cell receptor beta chain was determined in a study of blood T cell repertoires in COVID-19. The method was immunoSEQ multiplex PCR; TCRdb's version includes in-frame clones alone and lacks a portion of them. This table has roughly 260,000 clones, around 82% appearing once. Germline lookup yields CDR1 SGDLS and CDR2 YYNGEE. The CDR3 sequence is 17 residues long. The V gene lost 1 base and the J gene lost 0 bases, with 16 bases spanning the gap. The receptor comes from a woman between 70 and 85 years old with acute or convalescent COVID-19. The genes are TRBV9 and TRBJ1-1; a possible D gene is TRBD1 (5 bases). The material sequenced was peripheral blood. The CDR3 coding sequence is TGTGCCAGCAGCGTAACCTTCCAGGGCTCCCTGAACACTGAAGCTTTCTTT. This gives the protein CASSVTFQGSLNTEAFF.